Included here is one T cell receptor beta chain sequence, with context. Other DNA sequences in the same sample also yield this CDR3. These data originate in a study of blood T cell repertoires in COVID-19. Overall study: T cells, B-cell-depleted T cells, or PBMCs supplied cDNA or gDNA.

V lost 4 bases, J lost 5 bases, and 14 bases lay in between. The CDR3 consists of 14 residues. Germline CDR1 is LGHDT and CDR2 is YNNKEL (reference sequence). Method: immunoSEQ multiplex PCR; TCRdb's copy keeps in-frame clones and lacks some. The profile shows about 300,000 clones, roughly nine tenths of them singletons. The sequence derives from a man aged 18 to 30 who had recovered from COVID-19. Sample: peripheral blood. V gene TRBV3-1 (or the pseudogene TRBV3-2) combines with J gene TRBJ1-1; tentatively, D is TRBD1 (5 bases). CDR3 in DNA: TGTGCCAGCAGCCCCGGGGGGGACGATACTGAAGCTTTCTTT. Residues: CASSPGGDDTEAFF.